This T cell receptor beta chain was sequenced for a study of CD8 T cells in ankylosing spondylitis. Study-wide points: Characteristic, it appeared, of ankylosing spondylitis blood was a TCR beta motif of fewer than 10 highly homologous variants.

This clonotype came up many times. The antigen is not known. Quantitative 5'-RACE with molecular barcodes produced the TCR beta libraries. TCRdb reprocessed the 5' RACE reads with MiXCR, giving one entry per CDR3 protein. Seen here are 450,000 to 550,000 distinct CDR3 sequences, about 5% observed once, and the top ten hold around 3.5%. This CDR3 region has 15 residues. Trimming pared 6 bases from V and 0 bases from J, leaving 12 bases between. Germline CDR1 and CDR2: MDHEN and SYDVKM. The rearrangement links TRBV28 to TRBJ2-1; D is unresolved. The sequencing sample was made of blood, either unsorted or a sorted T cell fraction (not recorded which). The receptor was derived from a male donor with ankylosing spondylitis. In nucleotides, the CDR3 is TGTGCCAGCAGACTCCGTGCTAGCTCCTACAATGAGCAGTTCTTC. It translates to CASRLRASSYNEQFF.